These 28 T cell receptor beta chains originate from one sample sequenced in a study of blood T cell repertoires in COVID-19. Clones were sequenced by immunoSEQ multiplex PCR, and TCRdb holds only the in-frame ones, with some missing. The sample lists about 82,000 clones; roughly 78% were seen once. The sample taken for sequencing was peripheral blood. These receptor sequences come from a man between 60 and 75 years old with COVID-19, enrolled during active disease.

The genes are TRBV11-3 and TRBJ2-3; TRBD2 aligns across 11 bases. Unmatched junction bases numbered 4, after V lost 5 bases and J lost 3 bases. Germline CDR1 is SGHNT and CDR2 is YENEEA. The CDR3 consists of 15 residues. This CDR3 reads CASSPGTSGTDTQYF. The DNA of the CDR3 is TGTGCCAGCAGCCCCGGGACTAGCGGTACAGATACGCAGTATTTT.

The CDR3 here is CASSRLTSDTYNEQFF. The CDR3 nucleotides are TGTGCCAGCTCACGATTGACTAGCGATACCTACAATGAGCAGTTCTTC. This chain links TRBV18 with TRBJ2-1, with TRBD2 matching over 8 bases. Per germline, CDR1 KGHSH and CDR2 LQKENI. This CDR3 is 16 amino acids long. Unmatched junction bases numbered 7, after V lost 4 bases and J lost 2 bases.

The chain has TRBV19 and TRBJ2-2; the D gene is possibly TRBD1 (5 bases). Germline V gene lookup returns CDR1 LNHDA and CDR2 SQIVND (reference sequence). The CDR3 is 16 amino acids. The V and J ends lost 1 base and 0 bases respectively, with 9 bases between them. CDR3 loop: CASSIVPGSNTGELFF. CDR3 in DNA: TGTGCCAGTAGTATAGTGCCAGGGTCGAACACCGGGGAGCTGTTTTTT.

CDR3 nucleotides: TGCGCCAGCAGCTTCCTCCCGGCAACGGGTACGCAGTATTTT. Translating it yields CASSFLPATGTQYF. The rearrangement uses TRBV5-1 and TRBJ2-3, with D uncertain. V shed 2 bases and J shed 8 bases, with 15 bases lying between them. Per germline, CDR1 SGHRS and CDR2 YFSETQ. The CDR3 length is 14 residues.

This clone was found a few times. This rearrangement joins TRBV27 to TRBJ1-6; 8 bases fit TRBD1. Looked up from germline, CDR1 is MNHEY and CDR2 is SMNVEV (reference sequence). Trimming removed 3 bases from V and 8 bases from J; junction bases left unmatched: 9. This CDR3 contains 16 residues. DNA of the CDR3: TGTGCCAGCAGTTTGGTCAGGGGGCTAAGGGATTCACCCCTCCACTTT. It codes for CASSLVRGLRDSPLHF.

This clone was seen more than once but under ten times. This rearrangement joins TRBV12-3 or TRBV12-4 to TRBJ2-7; 9 bases line up with TRBD1. The CDR3 has 13 amino acids. V trimming: 8 bases; J trimming: 3 bases; junction bases outside the gene matches: 5. The CDR3 protein is CASRGQGIYEQYF. The CDR3 DNA follows: TGTGCCAGCCGTGGACAGGGGATCTACGAGCAGTACTTC.

The chain uses TRBV9 and TRBJ2-2; tentative D call: TRBD1 (6 bases). Deletions cut 0 bases from V and 6 bases from J, with 6 bases between. The germline V gene encodes CDR1 SGDLS and CDR2 YYNGEE. The CDR3 length is 13 residues. CDR3 loop: CASSVEGAGELFF. The CDR3 DNA follows: TGTGCCAGCAGCGTAGAGGGGGCCGGGGAGCTGTTTTTT.

This CDR3 is CASSRDRSYGYTF. In DNA form, the CDR3 reads TGTGCCAGCTCACGGGACAGGTCCTATGGCTACACCTTC. The chain has TRBV18 and TRBJ1-2; TRBD1 agrees at 8 bases. J was trimmed by 4 bases and V by 4 bases; bases with no gene match: 2. Per germline, CDR1 KGHSH and CDR2 LQKENI. The CDR3 runs to 13 residues.

The chain recombines TRBV24-1 with TRBJ2-3; 7 bases match TRBD1. V trimming: 4 bases; J trimming: 1 base; junction bases outside the gene matches: 1. This CDR3 is 14 amino acids long. CDR1 is KGHDR, CDR2 SFDVKD, per germline. The chain's CDR3 is CATSDTGGTDTQYF. CDR3 DNA sequence: TGTGCCACCAGTGACACAGGGGGCACAGATACGCAGTATTTT.

Only one count was recorded for this clone. The V gene is TRBV2, the J gene TRBJ2-5; TRBD2 matches 12 bases. The V gene end was trimmed by 2 bases and the J gene end by 7 bases; junction bases not matched to a gene: 8. The CDR3 spans 16 residues. Germline values: CDR1 SNHLY, CDR2 FYNNEI. CDR3 protein: CASSEQGLAGRGTQYF. The CDR3 DNA reads TGTGCCAGCAGTGAACAGGGACTAGCGGGCAGAGGGACCCAGTACTTC.

This clone was seen once. Other DNA variants within this sample encode the same CDR3. The genes are TRBV5-1 and TRBJ2-5, with D perhaps matching TRBD1 (5 bases). Trimming took off 0 bases at V and 3 bases at J, with 9 bases between the two ends. The germline V gene has CDR1 SGHRS and CDR2 YFSETQ. The CDR3 sequence is 14 residues long. The CDR3 protein is CASSLGQGKETQYF. The CDR3 DNA reads as TGCGCCAGCAGCTTGGGTCAGGGCAAAGAGACCCAGTACTTC.

J is TRBJ2-3 and V is TRBV7-3, with 11 bases fitting TRBD2. The CDR3 covers 14 residues. Germline CDR1 SGHTA, CDR2 FQGTGA. The ends lost 4 bases at V and 6 bases at J; junction bases unmatched: 3. The DNA of the CDR3 is TGTGCCAGCAGCTCGGGACTAGCGGCGGATACGCAGTATTTT. It specifies CASSSGLAADTQYF.

The table lists this clone with a count of one. V and J are TRBV3-1 (or the pseudogene TRBV3-2) and TRBJ1-5; D is uncertain. V was clipped by 3 bases and J by 8 bases, with 8 bases between them. Per germline, CDR1 LGHDT and CDR2 YNNKEL (reference sequence). There are 12 residues in the CDR3. The CDR3 loop reads CASSHGSKPQHF. The CDR3 nucleotides are TGTGCCAGCAGCCACGGGTCCAAGCCCCAGCATTTT.

V and J are TRBV6-5 and TRBJ2-7; 13 positions match TRBD2. Germline V gene data show CDR1 as MNHEY and CDR2 as SVGAGI. V lost 6 bases, J lost 4 bases, and 3 bases stayed unmatched. The CDR3 totals 14 residues. The CDR3 reads CASSGTSGKYEQYF. The CDR3 nucleotides read TGTGCCAGCAGCGGGACTAGCGGGAAGTACGAGCAGTACTTC.

The gene calls are TRBV7-3 and TRBJ2-2, with a tentative D call TRBD1 (5 bases). The CDR3 consists of 14 residues. V gave up 3 bases and J gave up 2 bases, with 7 bases separating them. Looked up from germline, CDR1 is SGHTA and CDR2 is FQGTGA. For the CDR3, the DNA is TGTGCCAGCAGCTTGGACATAAACACCGGGGAGCTGTTTTTT. The encoded protein is CASSLDINTGELFF.

The chain has TRBV19 and TRBJ2-1; weak D call: TRBD1 (7 bases). The V gene's germline CDR1 is LNHDA and CDR2 SQIVND (reference sequence). CDR3 size: 16 residues. Trimming shortened V by 7 bases and J by 2 bases, and 18 bases separated the two germline ends. CDR3 DNA: TGTGCCAGTACCCTAGGAGGGGGCGGAACCTACAATGAGCAGTTCTTC. Residues: CASTLGGGGTYNEQFF.

The chain recombines TRBV3-1 (or the pseudogene TRBV3-2) with TRBJ2-5, with 9 bases aligning to TRBD2. This CDR3 region has 18 residues. The V and J ends lost 0 bases and 5 bases, in that order; junction bases with no gene match: 13. The germline V gene encodes CDR1 LGHDT and CDR2 YNNKEL (reference sequence). The CDR3, as DNA: TGTGCCAGCAGCCAAGATCGGGTAGCGGGAGTTTTGTGGGAGACCCAGTACTTC. Translation: CASSQDRVAGVLWETQYF.

The chain employs TRBV5-6 and TRBJ1-5, with D hard to call. The germline gives CDR1 SGHDT, CDR2 YYEEEE. This CDR3 is 15 amino acids long. Trimming took off 0 bases at V and 0 bases at J, with 7 bases between the two ends. In nucleotides, the CDR3 is TGTGCCAGCAGCTTGGGCCAGTATAGCAATCAGCCCCAGCATTTT. It encodes CASSLGQYSNQPQHF. The whole variable domain, remainder taken from reference TRBV5-6 and TRBJ1-5, is DAGVTQSPTHLIKTRGQQVTLRCSPKSGHDTVSWYQQALGQGPQFIFQYYEEEERQRGNFPDRFSGHQFPNYSSELNVNALLLGDSALYLCASSLGQYSNQPQHFGDGTRLSIL.

The V and J genes are TRBV6-5 and TRBJ2-2; TRBD2 matches at 11 bases. CDR3 length equals 16 residues. Germline lookup yields CDR1 MNHEY and CDR2 SVGAGI. Losses at the gene ends were 4 bases for V and 7 bases for J; bases not matched to a gene: 8. The CDR3 spells CASSSQIAGGIGELFF. Written as DNA, the CDR3 is TGTGCCAGCAGTTCCCAAATAGCGGGAGGGATCGGGGAGCTGTTTTTT.

This clone was counted many times. The rearrangement uses TRBV7-2 and TRBJ2-2, with 8 bases lining up with TRBD2. CDR1 is SGHTA, CDR2 FQGNSA, per germline. With 2 bases clipped from V and 1 base from J, the junction kept 9 bases outside the gene matches. The CDR3 extends over 18 amino acids. DNA for the CDR3: TGTGCCAGCAGCTTATATCCTAGCGGGTATCAGAACACCGGGGAGCTGTTTTTT. This translates into CASSLYPSGYQNTGELFF. Supplemented by reference TRBV7-2 and TRBJ2-2, the full variable domain reads GAGVSQSPSNKVTEKGKDVELRCDPISGHTALYWYRQSLGQGLEFLIYFQGNSAPDKSGLPSDRFSAERTGGSVSTLTIQRTQQEDSAVYLCASSLYPSGYQNTGELFFGEGSRLTVL.

The rearrangement links TRBV13 to TRBJ2-5; D remains unclear. The CDR3 runs to 14 residues. V lost 4 bases to trimming and J lost 1 base, with 10 bases between them. Germline-derived CDR1 and CDR2 are PRHDT and FYEKMQ (reference sequence). The CDR3 DNA reads TGTGCCAGCAGCTCCTTGACGGGCCAAGAGACCCAGTACTTC. Translation: CASSSLTGQETQYF.

V and J are TRBV6-5 and TRBJ1-4; 7 nucleotides agree with TRBD1. J lost 4 bases, V lost 6 bases, and 2 bases had no gene match. The germline V gene encodes CDR1 MNHEY and CDR2 SVGAGI. The length of the CDR3 is 13 residues. Here the CDR3 DNA reads TGTGCCAGCAGGGGACAGAGTAATGAAAAACTGTTTTTT. Encoded protein: CASRGQSNEKLFF.

The chain carries TRBV6-2 or TRBV6-3 and TRBJ2-1, with 9 bases matching TRBD2. This CDR3 has 15 residues. V lost 3 bases and J lost 3; bases outside the gene matches: 3. From germline, CDR1 is MNHEY and CDR2 SVGEGT. As DNA, the CDR3 is TGTGCCAGCAGTTATCAGACTAGCGGCTACAATGAGCAGTTCTTC. This encodes CASSYQTSGYNEQFF.

The chain couples TRBV5-5 to TRBJ2-7; 10 nucleotides align to TRBD1. J gave up 6 bases and V 0 bases, and 6 bases lay outside the gene matches. Germline CDR1 and CDR2: SGHKS and YYEKEE (reference sequence). The CDR3 contains 15 residues. CDR3 sequence (DNA): TGTGCCAGCAGCTTGGACGGGACAGGGGTAATCGAGCAGTACTTC. Protein product: CASSLDGTGVIEQYF.

The chain recombines TRBV29-1 with TRBJ1-2; D is uncertain. Trimming took 5 bases from V and 6 from J, leaving 7 bases between them. This CDR3 has 10 amino acids. Germline CDR1 is SQVTM and CDR2 is ANQGSEA. The CDR3 nucleotides are TGCAGCGTTTTTCTAGATGGCTACACCTTC. It codes for CSVFLDGYTF.

The rearrangement uses TRBV9 and TRBJ2-7; D remains unclear. Trimming took 7 bases from V and 5 from J, leaving 16 bases between them. Germline lookup yields CDR1 SGDLS and CDR2 YYNGEE. This CDR3 spans 13 amino acids. The CDR3 DNA sequence: TGTGCCAGCTCACGTGGGCTCATAGACGAGCAGTACTTC. Protein: CASSRGLIDEQYF.

The rearrangement joins TRBV12-3 or TRBV12-4 to TRBJ2-7, with 7 bases matching TRBD1. The V gene end was trimmed by 4 bases and the J gene end by 3 bases; junction bases not matched to a gene: 3. CDR3 length equals 13 residues. The CDR3 DNA reads as TGTGCCAGCAGTTCCCGGGACAGCTACGAGCAGTACTTC. This translates into CASSSRDSYEQYF.

In its sample, this clone was seen a few times. This rearrangement joins TRBV30 to TRBJ1-5, with TRBD1 matching 7 bases. From germline, CDR1 is GTSNPN and CDR2 SVGIG (reference sequence). Losses at the gene ends were 5 bases for V and 0 bases for J; bases not matched to a gene: 4. The CDR3 spans 14 residues. The CDR3 bases are TGTGCCTGGCGAAGACAGGGTAGCAATCAGCCCCAGCATTTT. Translating gives CAWRRQGSNQPQHF.